This T cell receptor beta chain was sequenced for a study of CD8 T cells in Susac syndrome. Findings and caveats of the study: The TCR sequencing and HLA analysis in the study involved a relatively small number of individuals, as the study acknowledged.

V lost 4 bases and J lost 0; bases outside the gene matches: 5. The CDR3 is 17 residues long. Per germline, CDR1 SGHRS and CDR2 YFSETQ. About this clonotype itself: Antigen unknown.

The RNA, about 0.45 to 1 ug, was put through reverse transcription using random hexamers. Amplification of TCR beta CDR3 across 54 Vbeta and 13 Jbeta was performed with immunoSEQ multiplex PCR. TCRdb independently ran MiXCR on the immunoSEQ multiplex PCR reads; one entry per CDR3 protein. The data show about 400,000 distinct CDR3 sequences, approximately 85% seen once. Patients with stable or active relapsing-remitting disease, all of them treatment-naive, made up the multiple sclerosis controls. Negative isolation yielded CD8+ and CD4+ T cells; FACS enriched TEMRA cells. Specimen: CD8+ T cells from PBMCs. The V call is TRBV5-1, the J call TRBJ1-5; 12 bases agree with TRBD1. The sequence derives from a human donor with multiple sclerosis. The DNA of the CDR3 is TGCGCCAGCAGCCCCGGGACAGGGGGCTCTAGCAATCAGCCCCAGCATTTT. Its protein product is CASSPGTGGSSNQPQHF.